This is a list of T cell receptor beta chains from one sample in a study of cytomegalovirus exposure and HLA in healthy donors. Clones were read by immunoSEQ multiplex PCR, and TCRdb kept only the in-frame ones, dropping some. The data show 150,000 to 200,000 clones, with 80% seen just once and 0.9% to 1.2% held by the top ten. Sequenced sample: PBMCs. The receptors shown here come from a woman aged 35 to 49 in good health and CMV-seronegative. CDR3s include the opening cysteine and the closing phenylalanine or tryptophan. A D gene is named only where the DNA matches it firmly. Not all rows give a size; the values are once, few, many and, for expanded clones, a class.

v_gene: TRBV6-5
abundance: -
d_gene: -
j_gene: TRBJ2-1
CDR3aa: CASSYSKRLFYVF
CDR3nt: TGTGCCAGCAGTTACTCGAAGCGCCTCTTCTATGTCTTC

v_gene: TRBV9
abundance: once
d_gene: TRBD2
j_gene: TRBJ2-7
CDR3aa: CASSVDAGGEQYF
CDR3nt: TGTGCCAGCAGCGTAGACGCGGGAGGCGAGCAGTACTTC

v_gene: TRBV6-5
abundance: -
d_gene: -
j_gene: TRBJ2-2
CDR3aa: CASSSITGELFF
CDR3nt: TGTGCCAGCAGTTCCATCACCGGGGAGCTGTTTTTT

v_gene: TRBV9
abundance: once
d_gene: TRBD2
j_gene: TRBJ2-5
CDR3aa: CASSGGLAGGETQYF
CDR3nt: TGTGCCAGCAGCGGGGGACTAGCGGGAGGAGAGACCCAGTACTTC

v_gene: TRBV7-7
abundance: -
d_gene: TRBD2
j_gene: TRBJ2-5
CDR3aa: CASSSASGSQETQYF
CDR3nt: TGTGCTAGCAGCTCCGCTAGCGGATCCCAAGAGACCCAGTACTTC

v_gene: TRBV7-8
abundance: -
d_gene: -
j_gene: TRBJ2-2
CDR3aa: CASSLALTTYTGELFF
CDR3nt: TGTGCCAGCAGCTTAGCATTAACTACCTACACCGGGGAGCTGTTTTTT

v_gene: TRBV11-1
abundance: few
d_gene: -
j_gene: TRBJ1-5
CDR3aa: CASSAGSRGSNQPQHF
CDR3nt: TGTGCCAGCAGCGCTGGCTCTAGGGGCTCTAATCAGCCCCAGCATTTT

v_gene: TRBV6-5
abundance: -
d_gene: TRBD1
j_gene: TRBJ2-2
CDR3aa: CASSHRGHTGELFF
CDR3nt: TGTGCCAGCAGTCACAGGGGGCACACCGGGGAGCTGTTTTTT

v_gene: TRBV6-6
abundance: once
d_gene: -
j_gene: TRBJ1-5
CDR3aa: CASRSPGQGNQPQHF
CDR3nt: TGTGCCAGCAGGAGTCCGGGACAAGGCAATCAGCCCCAGCATTTT

v_gene: TRBV5-1
abundance: -
d_gene: TRBD1
j_gene: TRBJ2-2
CDR3aa: CASSRDRGTNTGELFF
CDR3nt: TGCGCCAGCAGCCGGGACAGAGGAACGAACACCGGGGAGCTGTTTTTT

v_gene: TRBV19
abundance: -
d_gene: TRBD1
j_gene: TRBJ1-5
CDR3aa: CASRRRDRNYSNQPQHF
CDR3nt: TGTGCCAGTAGGCGCCGGGACAGGAATTATAGCAATCAGCCCCAGCATTTT

v_gene: TRBV7-9
abundance: -
d_gene: TRBD1
j_gene: TRBJ1-4
CDR3aa: CASSLTGNNEKLFF
CDR3nt: TGTGCCAGCAGCTTGACAGGGAACAATGAAAAACTGTTTTTT

v_gene: TRBV12-5
abundance: -
d_gene: TRBD1
j_gene: TRBJ2-7
CDR3aa: CASGLVSGDRDYEQYF
CDR3nt: TGTGCTAGTGGTTTGGTATCTGGGGACAGGGACTACGAGCAGTACTTC

v_gene: TRBV9
abundance: once
d_gene: TRBD1
j_gene: TRBJ2-5
CDR3aa: CASSVSWTGKETQYF
CDR3nt: TGTGCCAGCAGCGTAAGCTGGACAGGGAAGGAGACCCAGTACTTC

v_gene: TRBV4-3
abundance: -
d_gene: -
j_gene: TRBJ1-3
CDR3aa: CASSQGSFNSGNTIYF
CDR3nt: TGCGCCAGCAGCCAAGGGAGTTTTAACTCTGGAAACACCATATATTTT

v_gene: TRBV10-3
abundance: -
d_gene: TRBD1
j_gene: TRBJ1-6
CDR3aa: CAISWGQNNSPLHF
CDR3nt: TGTGCCATCAGTTGGGGACAGAATAATTCACCCCTCCACTTT

v_gene: TRBV7-2
abundance: -
d_gene: -
j_gene: TRBJ1-1
CDR3aa: CASSPRVEAFF
CDR3nt: TGTGCCAGCAGCCCTCGGGTCGAAGCTTTCTTT

v_gene: TRBV29-1
abundance: -
d_gene: TRBD1
j_gene: TRBJ1-1
CDR3aa: CSVGKGQENTEAFF
CDR3nt: TGCAGCGTTGGTAAGGGACAGGAAAACACTGAAGCTTTCTTT

v_gene: TRBV13
abundance: -
d_gene: -
j_gene: TRBJ1-1
CDR3aa: CASRLREEATEAFF
CDR3nt: TGTGCCAGCCGATTACGGGAAGAGGCCACTGAAGCTTTCTTT

v_gene: TRBV19
abundance: -
d_gene: TRBD2
j_gene: TRBJ2-5
CDR3aa: CASTPRLAGETETQYF
CDR3nt: TGTGCCAGTACACCTCGACTAGCGGGAGAGACGGAGACCCAGTACTTC

v_gene: TRBV30
abundance: -
d_gene: -
j_gene: TRBJ1-2
CDR3aa: CAWSTVLVGYTF
CDR3nt: TGTGCCTGGAGTACAGTTCTTGTTGGCTACACCTTC

v_gene: TRBV4-2
abundance: -
d_gene: TRBD1
j_gene: TRBJ1-1
CDR3aa: CASSNSDRGTEAFF
CDR3nt: TGTGCCAGCAGCAACTCGGACAGGGGCACTGAAGCTTTCTTT

v_gene: TRBV30
abundance: -
d_gene: -
j_gene: TRBJ2-7
CDR3aa: CAWRTDSYEQYF
CDR3nt: TGTGCCTGGAGAACAGATTCCTACGAGCAGTACTTC

v_gene: TRBV27
abundance: -
d_gene: TRBD1
j_gene: TRBJ1-2
CDR3aa: CASSFRQGDYGYTF
CDR3nt: TGTGCCAGCAGCTTTCGACAGGGAGACTATGGCTACACCTTC

v_gene: TRBV11-1
abundance: -
d_gene: TRBD1
j_gene: TRBJ2-7
CDR3aa: CASSFGGTEFTYEQYF
CDR3nt: TGTGCCAGCAGTTTCGGTGGGACAGAATTTACCTACGAGCAGTACTTC

v_gene: TRBV19
abundance: -
d_gene: -
j_gene: TRBJ1-5
CDR3aa: CASSTAGTYSNQPQHF
CDR3nt: TGTGCCAGTAGTACGGCCGGGACTTATAGCAATCAGCCCCAGCATTTT

v_gene: TRBV27
abundance: -
d_gene: TRBD1
j_gene: TRBJ1-1
CDR3aa: CASRSPATGGSEAFF
CDR3nt: TGTGCCAGCAGATCCCCGGCGACAGGGGGGTCTGAAGCTTTCTTT

v_gene: TRBV18
abundance: -
d_gene: -
j_gene: TRBJ2-7
CDR3aa: CASSPPGAYEQYF
CDR3nt: TGTGCCAGCTCACCACCGGGAGCCTACGAGCAGTACTTC

v_gene: TRBV4-1
abundance: -
d_gene: -
j_gene: TRBJ1-4
CDR3aa: CASSPVREESEKLFF
CDR3nt: TGCGCCAGCAGCCCAGTAAGGGAGGAAAGTGAAAAACTGTTTTTT

v_gene: TRBV2
abundance: -
d_gene: -
j_gene: TRBJ2-7
CDR3aa: CASSENRNGYEQYF
CDR3nt: TGTGCCAGCAGTGAAAACAGGAACGGCTACGAGCAGTACTTC

v_gene: TRBV30
abundance: -
d_gene: -
j_gene: TRBJ1-4
CDR3aa: CAWSKKTDRRLEKLFF
CDR3nt: TGTGCCTGGAGTAAGAAGACCGACAGGCGTTTAGAAAAACTGTTTTTT

v_gene: TRBV2
abundance: -
d_gene: -
j_gene: TRBJ2-7
CDR3aa: CASFQRVYEQYF
CDR3nt: TGTGCCAGCTTTCAGCGGGTCTACGAGCAGTACTTC

v_gene: TRBV29-1
abundance: -
d_gene: TRBD1
j_gene: TRBJ1-1
CDR3aa: CSVRTGASTEAFF
CDR3nt: TGCAGCGTTAGGACAGGGGCCAGCACTGAAGCTTTCTTT

v_gene: TRBV7-2
abundance: once
d_gene: -
j_gene: TRBJ2-7
CDR3aa: CASRLNSGGSKEQYF
CDR3nt: TGTGCCAGCAGACTGAATTCGGGGGGCTCTAAAGAGCAGTACTTC

v_gene: TRBV9
abundance: -
d_gene: -
j_gene: TRBJ2-3
CDR3aa: CASSVDELRFTDTQYF
CDR3nt: TGTGCCAGCAGCGTAGATGAGCTCCGGTTTACAGATACGCAGTATTTT

v_gene: TRBV7-2
abundance: -
d_gene: -
j_gene: TRBJ1-5
CDR3aa: CASSLLPGGNQPQHF
CDR3nt: TGTGCCAGCAGCTTACTCCCCGGGGGTAATCAGCCCCAGCATTTT

v_gene: TRBV27
abundance: -
d_gene: TRBD1
j_gene: TRBJ2-6
CDR3aa: CASSLDSDRVTPSGANVLTF
CDR3nt: TGTGCCAGCAGTTTAGATTCGGACAGGGTGACCCCCTCTGGGGCCAACGTCCTGACTTTC

v_gene: TRBV6-6
abundance: few
d_gene: -
j_gene: TRBJ2-1
CDR3aa: CASSYSAGYNEQFF
CDR3nt: TGTGCCAGCAGTTACTCCGCGGGTTACAATGAGCAGTTCTTC

v_gene: TRBV6-1
abundance: -
d_gene: TRBD1
j_gene: TRBJ2-6
CDR3aa: CASSESRDRSGANVLTF
CDR3nt: TGTGCCAGCAGTGAGTCCCGGGACAGATCCGGGGCCAACGTCCTGACTTTC

v_gene: TRBV19
abundance: -
d_gene: TRBD1
j_gene: TRBJ2-4
CDR3aa: CASTPVGQKNIQYF
CDR3nt: TGTGCCAGTACCCCTGTGGGACAGAAAAACATTCAGTACTTC

v_gene: TRBV6-1
abundance: -
d_gene: -
j_gene: TRBJ1-5
CDR3aa: CASSLDTDQPQHF
CDR3nt: TGTGCCAGCAGTCTGGACACAGATCAGCCCCAGCATTTT

v_gene: TRBV7-2
abundance: -
d_gene: TRBD1
j_gene: TRBJ1-4
CDR3aa: CASSLRQGYLEKLFF
CDR3nt: TGTGCCAGCAGCCTCCGACAGGGATACCTTGAAAAACTGTTTTTT

v_gene: TRBV7-2
abundance: -
d_gene: -
j_gene: TRBJ1-5
CDR3aa: CASSLGQNQPQHF
CDR3nt: TGTGCCAGCAGCTTAGGCCAGAATCAGCCCCAGCATTTT

v_gene: TRBV7-9
abundance: -
d_gene: -
j_gene: TRBJ2-7
CDR3aa: CASSVGGEQYF
CDR3nt: TGTGCCAGCAGCGTAGGCGGCGAGCAGTACTTC

v_gene: TRBV19
abundance: once
d_gene: TRBD1
j_gene: TRBJ2-1
CDR3aa: CASKQADRAFEQFF
CDR3nt: TGTGCCAGTAAACAGGCCGACAGGGCTTTTGAGCAGTTCTTC

v_gene: TRBV19
abundance: -
d_gene: TRBD1
j_gene: TRBJ2-7
CDR3aa: CASSKTGGKYEQYF
CDR3nt: TGTGCCAGTAGCAAGACAGGGGGCAAATACGAGCAGTACTTC

v_gene: TRBV10-3
abundance: -
d_gene: -
j_gene: TRBJ2-3
CDR3aa: CAIGGGQADTQYF
CDR3nt: TGTGCCATCGGGGGGGGGCAGGCAGATACGCAGTATTTT

v_gene: TRBV7-2
abundance: -
d_gene: -
j_gene: TRBJ1-5
CDR3aa: CASSSQTDQPQHF
CDR3nt: TGTGCCAGCAGCTCCCAGACAGACCAGCCCCAGCATTTT

v_gene: TRBV30
abundance: -
d_gene: -
j_gene: TRBJ1-5
CDR3aa: CAWKERLSNQPQHF
CDR3nt: TGTGCCTGGAAAGAGCGGCTTAGCAATCAGCCCCAGCATTTT

v_gene: TRBV15
abundance: -
d_gene: TRBD1
j_gene: TRBJ1-1
CDR3aa: CATSSGGQGGTEAFF
CDR3nt: TGTGCCACCAGCAGTGGGGGACAGGGCGGCACTGAAGCTTTCTTT

v_gene: TRBV4-1
abundance: -
d_gene: TRBD1
j_gene: TRBJ2-5
CDR3aa: CASSQGGTAQETQYF
CDR3nt: TGCGCCAGCAGCCAAGGGGGGACAGCACAAGAGACCCAGTACTTC

v_gene: TRBV4-1
abundance: -
d_gene: TRBD1
j_gene: TRBJ2-5
CDR3aa: CASSQSPGQGGRETQYF
CDR3nt: TGCGCCAGCAGCCAAAGCCCGGGACAGGGAGGTCGAGAGACCCAGTACTTC

v_gene: TRBV4-3
abundance: -
d_gene: TRBD2
j_gene: TRBJ2-1
CDR3aa: CASSQDMNSGTSSYNEQFF
CDR3nt: TGCGCCAGCAGCCAAGATATGAACAGCGGGACCAGCTCCTACAATGAGCAGTTCTTC

v_gene: TRBV7-2
abundance: -
d_gene: -
j_gene: TRBJ1-2
CDR3aa: CASRLREGSGYTF
CDR3nt: TGTGCCAGCAGACTTAGGGAGGGCTCTGGCTACACCTTC

v_gene: TRBV9
abundance: -
d_gene: TRBD2
j_gene: TRBJ2-3
CDR3aa: CASRRGGVNTDTQYF
CDR3nt: TGTGCCAGCAGGAGGGGAGGGGTGAACACAGATACGCAGTATTTT

v_gene: TRBV5-1
abundance: -
d_gene: TRBD2
j_gene: TRBJ2-3
CDR3aa: CASSLGTSGHPTQYF
CDR3nt: TGCGCCAGCAGCTTGGGGACTAGCGGACATCCAACGCAGTATTTT